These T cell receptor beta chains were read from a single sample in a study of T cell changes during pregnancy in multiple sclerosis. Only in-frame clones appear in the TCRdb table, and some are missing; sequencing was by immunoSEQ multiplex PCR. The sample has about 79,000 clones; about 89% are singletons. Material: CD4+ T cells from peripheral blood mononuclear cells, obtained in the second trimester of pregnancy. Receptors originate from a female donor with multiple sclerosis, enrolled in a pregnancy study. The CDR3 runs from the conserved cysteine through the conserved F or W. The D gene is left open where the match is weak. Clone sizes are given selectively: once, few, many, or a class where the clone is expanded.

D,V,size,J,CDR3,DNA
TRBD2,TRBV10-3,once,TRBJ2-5,CAIRAGGEETQYF,TGTGCCATCAGAGCGGGGGGGGAAGAGACCCAGTACTTC
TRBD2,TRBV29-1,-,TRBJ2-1,CSGTSDDEQFF,TGCAGCGGGACTAGCGACGACGAGCAGTTCTTC
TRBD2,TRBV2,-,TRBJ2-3,CASNSGLAGRDTQYF,TGTGCCAGCAACTCGGGACTAGCGGGGAGGGATACGCAGTATTTT
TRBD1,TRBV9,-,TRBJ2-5,CASSRTGGLETQYF,TGTGCCAGCAGCCGGACAGGGGGCCTTGAGACCCAGTACTTC
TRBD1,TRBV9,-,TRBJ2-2,CASSGGTGGTGELFF,TGTGCCAGCAGCGGGGGGACAGGGGGCACCGGGGAGCTGTTTTTT
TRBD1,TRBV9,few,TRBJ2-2,CASSVTGVGELFF,TGTGCCAGCAGCGTAACAGGGGTCGGGGAGCTGTTTTTT
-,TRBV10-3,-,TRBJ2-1,CAISENSNEQFF,TGTGCCATCAGTGAAAACAGCAATGAGCAGTTCTTC
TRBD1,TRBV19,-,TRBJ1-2,CASSLTGGPPRGYTF,TGTGCCAGTAGTCTTACAGGGGGCCCACCGCGGGGCTACACCTTC
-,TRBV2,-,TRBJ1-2,CASSEDSFNYGYTF,TGTGCCAGCAGTGAGGACAGCTTCAACTATGGCTACACCTTC
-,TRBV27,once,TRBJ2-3,CASSPSRYTQYF,TGTGCCAGCAGTCCCTCCAGATATACGCAGTATTTT
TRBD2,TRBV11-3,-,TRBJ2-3,CASSLDCPSGGACTQYF,TGTGCCAGCAGCTTAGATTGTCCTAGCGGGGGGGCCTGTACGCAGTATTTT
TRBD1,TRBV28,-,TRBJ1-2,CASSRQGANYGYTF,TGTGCCAGCAGTCGACAGGGAGCTAACTATGGCTACACCTTC
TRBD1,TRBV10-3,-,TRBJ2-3,CAISESMRQGFGTDTQYF,TGTGCCATCAGTGAGTCGATGAGACAGGGTTTTGGCACAGATACGCAGTATTTT
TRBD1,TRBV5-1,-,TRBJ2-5,CASSSGQGGETQYF,TGCGCCAGCAGCTCGGGACAGGGGGGAGAGACCCAGTACTTC
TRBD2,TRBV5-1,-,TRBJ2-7,CASSFASGTYEQYF,TGCGCCAGCAGCTTTGCTAGCGGGACCTACGAGCAGTACTTC
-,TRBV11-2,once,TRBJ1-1,CASSLTDWFSTEAFF,TGTGCCAGCAGCTTGACCGACTGGTTTAGCACTGAAGCTTTCTTT
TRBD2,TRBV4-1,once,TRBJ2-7,CASSQLVLIAGAAYEQYF,TGCGCCAGCAGCCAACTGGTGCTCATAGCGGGAGCCGCCTACGAGCAGTACTTC
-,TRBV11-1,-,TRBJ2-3,CASSLQVTQYF,TGTGCCAGCAGCTTACAGGTTACGCAGTATTTT
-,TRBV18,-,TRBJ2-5,CASSQNQGIQETQYF,TGTGCCAGCTCACAAAACCAGGGAATCCAAGAGACCCAGTACTTC
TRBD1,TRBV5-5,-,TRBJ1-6,CASSRGGGYNSPLHF,TGTGCCAGCAGCCGAGGGGGCGGCTATAATTCACCCCTCCACTTT
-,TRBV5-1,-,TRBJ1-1,CASSYAQGSNTEAFF,TGCGCCAGCAGCTACGCACAGGGCTCAAACACTGAAGCTTTCTTT
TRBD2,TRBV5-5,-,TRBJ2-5,CASSPLGSGETQYF,TGTGCCAGCAGCCCTCTAGGTAGCGGGGAGACCCAGTACTTC
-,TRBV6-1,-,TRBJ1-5,CASSESGANQPQHF,TGTGCCAGCAGTGAATCGGGTGCCAATCAGCCCCAGCATTTT
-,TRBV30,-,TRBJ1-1,CAWSGQGIFTFF,TGTGCCTGGAGCGGTCAGGGTATTTTTACTTTCTTT
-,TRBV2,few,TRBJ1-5,CASTPRVGGAGNQPQHF,TGTGCCAGCACCCCTAGGGTGGGGGGGGCGGGCAATCAGCCCCAGCATTTT
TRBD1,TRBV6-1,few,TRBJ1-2,CASSTLGQGYGYTF,TGTGCCAGCAGTACCCTCGGACAGGGGTATGGCTACACCTTC
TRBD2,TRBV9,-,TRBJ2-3,CASSARLAGTDTQYF,TGTGCCAGCAGCGCGAGACTAGCAGGCACAGATACGCAGTATTTT
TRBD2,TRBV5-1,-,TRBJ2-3,CASSFRQLAGGSTDTQYF,TGCGCCAGCAGCTTCCGGCAGTTGGCGGGGGGGAGCACAGATACGCAGTATTTT
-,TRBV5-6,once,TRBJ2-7,CASSLIDRREQYF,TGTGCCAGCAGCTTGATTGACAGAAGGGAGCAGTACTTC